Shown below are 2 T cell receptor beta chains from a single sample sequenced in a study of CD8+ T cells in alopecia areata. Extraction and reverse transcription of RNA yielded cDNA as the sequencing template. Produced via immunoSEQ multiplex PCR; TCRdb's table is partial and in-frame only. Among 100,000 to 130,000 clones listed, 55% to 70% were seen once. Sequenced material: NKG2D-low CD8+ T cells sorted from blood. The receptors were sampled from a human donor with alopecia areata.

The V gene is TRBV5-1, the J gene TRBJ2-7; a weak D match, TRBD2 (5 bases). CDR3 length equals 13 residues. CDR1 is SGHRS and CDR2 is YFSETQ in the germline V gene. The V end was cut by 0 bases, the J end by 5 bases, with 9 bases between. The CDR3 loop is CASSLAGVNEQYF. As DNA, the CDR3 is TGCGCCAGCAGCTTGGCCGGGGTAAACGAGCAGTACTTC.

The chain is built from TRBV9 and TRBJ2-3; D is uncertain. The V gene's germline CDR1 is SGDLS and CDR2 YYNGEE. Trimming removed 4 bases at V and 4 bases at J, with 13 bases between. This CDR3 contains 14 residues. CDR3 amino acids: CASSPPVDADTQYF. The CDR3 DNA reads as TGTGCCAGCAGCCCTCCCGTTGACGCAGATACGCAGTATTTT.